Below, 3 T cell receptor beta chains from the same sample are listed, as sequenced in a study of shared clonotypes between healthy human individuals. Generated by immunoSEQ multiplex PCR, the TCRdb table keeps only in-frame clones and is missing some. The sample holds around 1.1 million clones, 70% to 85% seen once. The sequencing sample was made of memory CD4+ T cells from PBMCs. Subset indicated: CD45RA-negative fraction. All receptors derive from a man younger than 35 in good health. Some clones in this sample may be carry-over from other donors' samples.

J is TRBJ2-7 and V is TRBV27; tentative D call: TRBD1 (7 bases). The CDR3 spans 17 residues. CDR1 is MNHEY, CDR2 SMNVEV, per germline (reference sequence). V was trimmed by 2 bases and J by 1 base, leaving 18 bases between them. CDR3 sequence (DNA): TGTGCCAGCAGTTTAAGACAGGGTTGGGGGGCTTCCTACGAGCAGTACTTC. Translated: CASSLRQGWGASYEQYF.

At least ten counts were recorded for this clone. The CDR3 nucleotides read TGTGCCAGCAGCTTCACCCCGTCGCGCTACGAGCAGTACTTC. It specifies CASSFTPSRYEQYF. The chain employs TRBV11-2 and TRBJ2-7; D unclear. The CDR3 extends over 14 amino acids. The germline V gene encodes CDR1 SGHAT and CDR2 FQNNGV. V lost 3 bases to trimming and J lost 3 bases, with 12 bases between them.

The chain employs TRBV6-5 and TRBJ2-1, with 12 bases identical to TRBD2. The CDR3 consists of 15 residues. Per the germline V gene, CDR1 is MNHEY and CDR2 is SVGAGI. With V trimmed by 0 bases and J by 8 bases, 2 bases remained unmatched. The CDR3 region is CASSYSTSGSYEQFF. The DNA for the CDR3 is TGTGCCAGCAGTTACTCGACTAGCGGGAGCTATGAGCAGTTCTTC.